The T cell receptor (beta chain) under discussion was sequenced for a study of shared clonotypes between healthy human individuals. Using immunoSEQ multiplex PCR, the repertoire was profiled, and TCRdb retains in-frame clones only, with some absent. The repertoire holds fewer than 1 million clones, with roughly 96% as singletons. Naive CD8 cells lacked CD45RO, underwent positive selection for CCR7 and left out terminally differentiated effector memory CD45RA+ cells. The TCR was taken from a man under 40 in good health. The sequenced sample consisted of naive CD8+ T cells sorted from blood.

The CDR3 DNA reads TGTGCCAGCAGCCACAGGGCTCCCCACTCTGGAAACACCATATATTTT. It codes for CASSHRAPHSGNTIYF. The chain joins TRBV14 to TRBJ1-3; perhaps TRBD1 as D (5 bases). V lost 3 bases and J 0 bases, leaving 12 bases between the germline ends. The CDR3 loop spans 16 amino acids. CDR1 SGHDN and CDR2 FVKESK come from the germline V gene. Looking up the rest from reference TRBV14 and TRBJ1-3 gives the full variable domain: EAGVTQFPSHSVIEKGQTVTLRCDPISGHDNLYWYRRVMGKEIKFLLHFVKESKQDESGMPNNRFLAERTGGTYSTLKVQPAELEDSGVYFCASSHRAPHSGNTIYFGEGSWLTVV.